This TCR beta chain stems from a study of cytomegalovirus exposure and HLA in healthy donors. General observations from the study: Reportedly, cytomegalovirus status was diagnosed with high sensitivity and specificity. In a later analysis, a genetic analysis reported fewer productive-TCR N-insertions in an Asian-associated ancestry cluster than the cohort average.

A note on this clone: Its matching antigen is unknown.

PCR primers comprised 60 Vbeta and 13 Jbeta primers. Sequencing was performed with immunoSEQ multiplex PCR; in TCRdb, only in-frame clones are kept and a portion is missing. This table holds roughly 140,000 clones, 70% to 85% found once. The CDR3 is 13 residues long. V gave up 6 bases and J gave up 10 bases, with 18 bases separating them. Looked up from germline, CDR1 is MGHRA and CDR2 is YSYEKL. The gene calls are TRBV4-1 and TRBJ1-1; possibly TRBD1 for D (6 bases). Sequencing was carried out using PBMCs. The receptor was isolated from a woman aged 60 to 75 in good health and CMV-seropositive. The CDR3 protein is CASRSSTGKLAFF. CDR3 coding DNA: TGCGCCAGCAGGTCGTCTACAGGGAAGCTAGCTTTCTTT.